In this sample, the clone carrying this T cell receptor (beta chain) turned up once. This specimen belongs to a study of blood T cell repertoires in COVID-19. Study information: The United States, Italy and Spain supplied acute and convalescent COVID-19 samples. In each case, the material was cDNA or gDNA derived from T cells, B-cell-depleted T cells, or PBMCs.

In the authors' methods: Amplification of reference gene primers was used by the study to estimate nucleated cell counts. The data were produced by immunoSEQ multiplex PCR, yet TCRdb's version contains in-frame clones alone and is incomplete. V, J and clone size derive from that table, while D and trimming were established from the DNA sequence. Here the sample spans 65,000 to 90,000 clones, roughly 84% being singletons. CDR1 SGDLS and CDR2 YYNGEE come from the germline V gene. The CDR3 is made up of 17 amino acids. Trimming cost V 0 bases and J 0 bases; bases outside gene matches: 7. The receptor comes from a woman of 80 years or more in a cohort sampled during active or convalescent COVID-19. Sequences were obtained from peripheral blood. The gene calls are TRBV9 and TRBJ1-2; 8 nucleotides line up with TRBD1. CDR3 bases: TGTGCCAGCAGCGTAGCTACCGACAGGGGTCCTAACTATGGCTACACCTTC. Translated: CASSVATDRGPNYGYTF.